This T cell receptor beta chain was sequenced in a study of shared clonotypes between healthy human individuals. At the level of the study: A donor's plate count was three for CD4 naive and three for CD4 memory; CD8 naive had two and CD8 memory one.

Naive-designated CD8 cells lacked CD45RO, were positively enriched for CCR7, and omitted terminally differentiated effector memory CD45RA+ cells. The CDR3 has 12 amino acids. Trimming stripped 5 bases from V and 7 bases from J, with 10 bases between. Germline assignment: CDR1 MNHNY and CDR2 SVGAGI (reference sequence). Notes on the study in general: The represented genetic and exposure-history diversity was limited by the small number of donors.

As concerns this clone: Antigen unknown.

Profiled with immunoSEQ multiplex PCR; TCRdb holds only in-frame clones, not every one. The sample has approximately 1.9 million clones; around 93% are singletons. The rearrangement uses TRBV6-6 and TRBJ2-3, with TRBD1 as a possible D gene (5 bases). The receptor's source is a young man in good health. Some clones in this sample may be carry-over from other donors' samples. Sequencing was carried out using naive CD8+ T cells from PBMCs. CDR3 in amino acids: CASSPQGNTQYF. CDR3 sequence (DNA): TGTGCCAGCAGTCCCCAGGGAAATACGCAGTATTTT.